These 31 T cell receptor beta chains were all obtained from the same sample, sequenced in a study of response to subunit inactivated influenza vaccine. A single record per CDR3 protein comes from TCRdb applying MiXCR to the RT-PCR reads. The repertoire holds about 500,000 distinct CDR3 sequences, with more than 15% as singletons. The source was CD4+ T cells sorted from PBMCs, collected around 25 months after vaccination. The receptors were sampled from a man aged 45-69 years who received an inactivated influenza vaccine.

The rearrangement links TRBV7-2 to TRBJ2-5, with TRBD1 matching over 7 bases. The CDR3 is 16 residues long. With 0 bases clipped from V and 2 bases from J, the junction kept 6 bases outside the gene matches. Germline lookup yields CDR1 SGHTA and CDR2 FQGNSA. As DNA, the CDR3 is TGTGCCAGCAGCTTAGCGTGGCAGGGGGTACAAGAGACCCAGTACTTC. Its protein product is CASSLAWQGVQETQYF.

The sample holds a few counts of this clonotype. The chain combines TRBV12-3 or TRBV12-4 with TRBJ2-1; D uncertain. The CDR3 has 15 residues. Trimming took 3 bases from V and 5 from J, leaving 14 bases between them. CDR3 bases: TGTGCCAGCAGTTTTGGGGTTTTGATAAACAATGAGCAGTTCTTC. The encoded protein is CASSFGVLINNEQFF.

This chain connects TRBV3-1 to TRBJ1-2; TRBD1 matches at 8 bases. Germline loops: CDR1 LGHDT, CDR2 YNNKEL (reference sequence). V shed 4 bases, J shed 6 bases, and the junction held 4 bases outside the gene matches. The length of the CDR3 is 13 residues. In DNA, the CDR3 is TGTGCCAGCAGCCTTATACAGGGGGATGGCTACACCTTC. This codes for CASSLIQGDGYTF.

The CDR3 coding sequence is TGTGCCACCAGCAGTCTTGGGCCCCAGTACTTC. It yields the protein CATSSLGPQYF. This chain connects TRBV15 to TRBJ2-7, with no clear D. Germline values: CDR1 LNHNV, CDR2 YYDKDF (reference sequence). Trimming stripped 3 bases from V and 10 bases from J, with 10 bases between. The CDR3 totals 11 residues.

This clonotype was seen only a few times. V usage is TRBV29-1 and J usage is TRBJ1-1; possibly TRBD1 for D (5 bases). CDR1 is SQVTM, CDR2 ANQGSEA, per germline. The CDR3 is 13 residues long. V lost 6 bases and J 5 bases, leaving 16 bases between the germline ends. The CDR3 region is CSVVRGEKTEAFF. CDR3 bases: TGCAGCGTGGTACGGGGGGAAAAAACTGAAGCTTTCTTT.

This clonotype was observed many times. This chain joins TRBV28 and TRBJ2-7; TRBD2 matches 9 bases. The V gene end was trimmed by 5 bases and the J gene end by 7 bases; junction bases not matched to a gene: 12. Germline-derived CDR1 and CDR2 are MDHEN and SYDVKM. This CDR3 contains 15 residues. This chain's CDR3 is CASSLTPGLAKEQYF. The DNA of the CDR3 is TGTGCCAGCAGTCTCACACCGGGACTAGCTAAAGAGCAGTACTTC. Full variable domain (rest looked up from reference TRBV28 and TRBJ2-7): DVKVTQSSRYLVKRTGEKVFLECVQDMDHENMFWYRQDPGLGLRLIYFSYDVKMKEKGDIPEGYSVSREKKERFSLILESASTNQTSMYLCASSLTPGLAKEQYFGPGTRLTVT.

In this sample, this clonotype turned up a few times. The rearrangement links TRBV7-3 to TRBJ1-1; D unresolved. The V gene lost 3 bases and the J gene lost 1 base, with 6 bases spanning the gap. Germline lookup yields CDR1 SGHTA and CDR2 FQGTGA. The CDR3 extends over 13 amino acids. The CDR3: CASSFGKNTEAFF. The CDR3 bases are TGTGCCAGCAGCTTTGGGAAGAACACTGAAGCTTTCTTT.

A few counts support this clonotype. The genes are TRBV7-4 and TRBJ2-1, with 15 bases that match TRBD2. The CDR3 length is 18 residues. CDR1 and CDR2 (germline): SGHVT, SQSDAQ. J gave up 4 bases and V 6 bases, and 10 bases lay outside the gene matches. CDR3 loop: CASRPGLAGGPGYNEQFF. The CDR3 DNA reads TGTGCCAGCAGGCCCGGACTAGCGGGAGGGCCTGGTTACAATGAGCAGTTCTTC. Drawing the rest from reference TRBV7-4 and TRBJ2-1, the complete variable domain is GAGVSQSPRYKVAKRGRDVALRCDSISGHVTLYWYRQTLGQGSEVLTYSQSDAQRDKSGRPSGRFSAERPERSVSTLKIQRTEQGDSAVYLCASRPGLAGGPGYNEQFFGPGTRLTVL.

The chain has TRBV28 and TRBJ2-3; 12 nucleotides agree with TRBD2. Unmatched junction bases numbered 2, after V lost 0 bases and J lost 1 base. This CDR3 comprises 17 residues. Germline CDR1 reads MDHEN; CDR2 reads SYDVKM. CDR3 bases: TGTGCCAGCAGTTTATGGGCTAGCGGGAGGGGCACAGATACGCAGTATTTT. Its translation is CASSLWASGRGTDTQYF. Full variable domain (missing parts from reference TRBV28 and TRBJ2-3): DVKVTQSSRYLVKRTGEKVFLECVQDMDHENMFWYRQDPGLGLRLIYFSYDVKMKEKGDIPEGYSVSREKKERFSLILESASTNQTSMYLCASSLWASGRGTDTQYFGPGTRLTVL.

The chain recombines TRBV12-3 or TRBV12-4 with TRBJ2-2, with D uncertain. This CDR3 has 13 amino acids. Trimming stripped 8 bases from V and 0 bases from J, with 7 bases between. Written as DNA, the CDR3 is TGTGCCAGCGATGGAGCGAACACCGGGGAGCTGTTTTTT. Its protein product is CASDGANTGELFF.

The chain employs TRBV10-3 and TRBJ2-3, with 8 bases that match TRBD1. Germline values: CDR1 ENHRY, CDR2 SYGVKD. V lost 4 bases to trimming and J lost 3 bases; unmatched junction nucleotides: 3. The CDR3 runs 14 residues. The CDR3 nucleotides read TGTGCCATCAGTGGGACAGGGCGGACAGATACGCAGTATTTT. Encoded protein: CAISGTGRTDTQYF.

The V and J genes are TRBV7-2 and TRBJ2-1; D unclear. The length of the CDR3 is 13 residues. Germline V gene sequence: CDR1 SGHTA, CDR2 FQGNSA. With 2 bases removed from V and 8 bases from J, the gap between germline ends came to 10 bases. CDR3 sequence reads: CASSLPGVDEQFF. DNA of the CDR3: TGTGCCAGCAGCTTACCCGGAGTTGATGAGCAGTTCTTC.

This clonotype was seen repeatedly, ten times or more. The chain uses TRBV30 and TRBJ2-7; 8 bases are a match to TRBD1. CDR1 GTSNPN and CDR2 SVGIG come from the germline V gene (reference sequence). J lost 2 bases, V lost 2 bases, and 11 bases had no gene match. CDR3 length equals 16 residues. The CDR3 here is CAWSYLPGQEAYEQYF. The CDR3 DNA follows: TGTGCCTGGAGTTATCTTCCGGGACAGGAGGCCTACGAGCAGTACTTC.

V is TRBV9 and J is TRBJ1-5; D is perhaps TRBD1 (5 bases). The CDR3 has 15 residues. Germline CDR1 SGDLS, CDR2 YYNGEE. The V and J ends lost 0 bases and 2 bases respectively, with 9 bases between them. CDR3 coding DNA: TGTGCCAGCAGCGTAGACGGGGGGGGCAATCAGCCCCAGCATTTT. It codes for CASSVDGGGNQPQHF.

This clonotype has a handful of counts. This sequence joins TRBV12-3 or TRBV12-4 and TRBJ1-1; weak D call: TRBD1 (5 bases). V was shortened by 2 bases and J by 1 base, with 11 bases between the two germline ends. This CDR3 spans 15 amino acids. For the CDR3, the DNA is TGTGCCAGCAGTTTATTCGAGGGGAGGAACACTGAAGCTTTCTTT. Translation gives CASSLFEGRNTEAFF.

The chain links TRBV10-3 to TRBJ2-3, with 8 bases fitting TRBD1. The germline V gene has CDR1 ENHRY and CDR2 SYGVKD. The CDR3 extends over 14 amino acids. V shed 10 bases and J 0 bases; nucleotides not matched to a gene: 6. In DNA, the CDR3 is TGTGCCAGCCGACAGGGGTCTAGCACAGATACGCAGTATTTT. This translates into CASRQGSSTDTQYF.

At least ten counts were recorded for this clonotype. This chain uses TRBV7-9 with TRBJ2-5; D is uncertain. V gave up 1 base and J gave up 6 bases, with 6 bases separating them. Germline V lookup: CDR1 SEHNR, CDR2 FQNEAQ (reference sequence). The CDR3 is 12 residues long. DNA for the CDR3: TGTGCCAGCAGCTTAGATCGGAAGACCCAGTACTTC. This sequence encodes CASSLDRKTQYF.

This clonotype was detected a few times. In DNA, the CDR3 is TGTGCCAGCAGGTTCCAAGGGGGCAGTACTTACGAGCAGTACTTC. This sequence encodes CASRFQGGSTYEQYF. V usage is TRBV27 and J usage is TRBJ2-7; 7 nucleotides agree with TRBD1. V gave up 6 bases and J gave up 4 bases; unmatched junction bases: 12. The V gene's germline CDR1 is MNHEY and CDR2 SMNVEV (reference sequence). This CDR3 has 15 residues.

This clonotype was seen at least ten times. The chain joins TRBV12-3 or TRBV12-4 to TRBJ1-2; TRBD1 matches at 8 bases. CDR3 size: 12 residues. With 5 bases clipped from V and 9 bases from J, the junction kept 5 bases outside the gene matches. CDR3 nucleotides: TGTGCCAGCAGTCCGGACAGGGAGCGCTACACCTTC. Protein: CASSPDRERYTF.

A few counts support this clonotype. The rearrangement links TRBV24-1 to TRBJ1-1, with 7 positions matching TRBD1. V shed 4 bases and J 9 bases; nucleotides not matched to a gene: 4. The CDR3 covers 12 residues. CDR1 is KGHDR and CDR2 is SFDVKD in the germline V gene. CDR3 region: CATSDWTGKAFF. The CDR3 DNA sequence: TGTGCCACCAGTGACTGGACAGGTAAAGCTTTCTTT.

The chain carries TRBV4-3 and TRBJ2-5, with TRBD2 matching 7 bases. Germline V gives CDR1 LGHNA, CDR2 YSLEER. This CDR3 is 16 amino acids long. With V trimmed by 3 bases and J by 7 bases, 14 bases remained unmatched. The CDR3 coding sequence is TGCGCCAGCAGCCACCATGGGGGGGTTTTAGGTGGGACCCAGTACTTC. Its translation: CASSHHGGVLGGTQYF.

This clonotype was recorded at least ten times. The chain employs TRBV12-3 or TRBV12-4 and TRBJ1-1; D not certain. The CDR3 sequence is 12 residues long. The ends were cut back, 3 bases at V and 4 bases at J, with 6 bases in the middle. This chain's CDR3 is CASSFYGTEAFF. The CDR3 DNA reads TGTGCCAGCAGTTTTTACGGCACTGAAGCTTTCTTT.

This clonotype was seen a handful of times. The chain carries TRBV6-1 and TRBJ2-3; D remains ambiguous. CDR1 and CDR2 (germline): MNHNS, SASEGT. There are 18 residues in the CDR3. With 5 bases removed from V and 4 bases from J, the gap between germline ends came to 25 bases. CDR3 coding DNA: TGTGCCAGCAGTATCCGTTTCTTGGGCAGTGTGAGTGCAGATACGCAGTATTTT. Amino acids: CASSIRFLGSVSADTQYF.

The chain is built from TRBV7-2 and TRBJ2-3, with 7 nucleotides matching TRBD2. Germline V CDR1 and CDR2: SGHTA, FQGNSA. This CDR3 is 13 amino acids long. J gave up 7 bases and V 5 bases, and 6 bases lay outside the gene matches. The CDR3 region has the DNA TGTGCCAGCAGCGCCAACGGGGGGTATACGCAGTATTTT. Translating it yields CASSANGGYTQYF.

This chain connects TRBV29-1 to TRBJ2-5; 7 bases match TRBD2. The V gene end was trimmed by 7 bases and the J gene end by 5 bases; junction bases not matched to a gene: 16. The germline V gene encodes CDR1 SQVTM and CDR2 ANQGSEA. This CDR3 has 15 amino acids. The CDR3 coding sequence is TGCAGCGGAAAGACTGGGGGGGTCTCTATGGAGACCCAGTACTTC. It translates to CSGKTGGVSMETQYF. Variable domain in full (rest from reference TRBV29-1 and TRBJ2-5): SAVISQKPSRDICQRGTSLTIQCQVDSQVTMMFWYRQQPGQSLTLIATANQGSEATYESGFVIDKFPISRPNLTFSTLTVSNMSPEDSSIYLCSGKTGGVSMETQYFGPGTRLLVL.

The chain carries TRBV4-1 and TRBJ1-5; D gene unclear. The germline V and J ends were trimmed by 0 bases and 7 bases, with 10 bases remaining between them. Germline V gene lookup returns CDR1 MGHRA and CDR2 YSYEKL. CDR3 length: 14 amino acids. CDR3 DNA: TGCGCCAGCAGCCAAGAGAGGGTGGGCCAGCCCCAGCATTTT. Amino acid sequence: CASSQERVGQPQHF.

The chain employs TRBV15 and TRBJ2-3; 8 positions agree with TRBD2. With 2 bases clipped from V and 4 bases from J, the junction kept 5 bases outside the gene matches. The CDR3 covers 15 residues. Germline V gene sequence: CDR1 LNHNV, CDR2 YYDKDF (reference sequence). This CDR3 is CATSRTRGGPDTQYF. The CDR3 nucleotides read TGTGCCACCAGCAGAACACGGGGGGGCCCAGATACGCAGTATTTT.

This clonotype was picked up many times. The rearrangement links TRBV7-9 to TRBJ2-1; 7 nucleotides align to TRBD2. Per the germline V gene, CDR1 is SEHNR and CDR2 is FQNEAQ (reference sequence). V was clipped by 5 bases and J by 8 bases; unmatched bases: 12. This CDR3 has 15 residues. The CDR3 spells CASSKTSFEGDEQFF. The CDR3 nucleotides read TGTGCCAGCAGCAAGACTAGCTTTGAGGGCGATGAGCAGTTCTTC. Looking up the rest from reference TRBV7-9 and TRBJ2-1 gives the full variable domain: DTGVSQNPRHKITKRGQNVTFRCDPISEHNRLYWYRQTLGQGPEFLTYFQNEAQLEKSRLLSDRFSAERPKGSFSTLEIQRTEQGDSAMYLCASSKTSFEGDEQFFGPGTRLTVL.

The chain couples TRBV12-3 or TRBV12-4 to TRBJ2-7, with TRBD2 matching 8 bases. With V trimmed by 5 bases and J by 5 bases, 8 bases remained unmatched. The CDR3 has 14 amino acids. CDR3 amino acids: CASSLRLASDEQYF. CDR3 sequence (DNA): TGTGCCAGCAGTCTTAGACTAGCGAGCGACGAGCAGTACTTC.

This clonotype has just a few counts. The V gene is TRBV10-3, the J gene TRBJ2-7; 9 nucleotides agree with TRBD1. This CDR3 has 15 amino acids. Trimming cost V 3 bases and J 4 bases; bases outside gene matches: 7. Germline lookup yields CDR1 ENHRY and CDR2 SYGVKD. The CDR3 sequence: CAISDPGTGKYEQYF. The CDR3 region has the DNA TGTGCCATCAGTGATCCCGGGACAGGGAAATACGAGCAGTACTTC.

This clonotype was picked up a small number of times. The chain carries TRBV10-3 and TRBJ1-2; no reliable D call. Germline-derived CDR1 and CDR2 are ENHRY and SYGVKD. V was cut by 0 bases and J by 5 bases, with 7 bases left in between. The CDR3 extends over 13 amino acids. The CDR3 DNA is TGTGCCATCAGTGAGTCGACTGAATATGGCTACACCTTC. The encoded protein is CAISESTEYGYTF.